The subject of this entry is one T cell receptor (beta chain). Only a few counts were recorded for this clone. What this receptor recognizes is not known. Base qualities are not at hand, and no much larger clone is one base apart. Other nucleotide sequences in the sample specify the same CDR3. The protocol used for the library was the immunoSEQ multiplex PCR assay. A mixture of 60 forward primers for TCR Vbeta segments and 13 reverse primers for TCR Jbeta segments was used in the multiplex PCR. A multiplex PCR assay on genomic DNA amplified the CDR3 region of rearranged TCR beta genes. The Illumina HiSeq System was used to sequence the amplified TCR beta libraries as 87-base-pair reads. As for how the authors treated the data: Across the 670 or so repertoires, a later analysis counted roughly 84 million unique TCR beta chains, approximately 10 million of which were shared by at least two donors. Raw reads were error-corrected and collapsed into unique sequences by a nearest-neighbor algorithm in which closely related sequences were merged to remove PCR and sequencing errors. To assign V, D and J gene segments, CDR3 sequences were aligned to IMGT reference sequences. For a sequence to be retained, a match of at least six nucleotides to both a V gene segment and a J gene segment was required. Rearrangements were called productive when the CDR3 lacked stop codons and stayed in frame with V and J; all others were non-productive. Following IMGT convention, CDR3 was defined as the stretch from the second conserved V-encoded cysteine to the conserved J-encoded phenylalanine. The earlier analysis of about 560 of the donors excluded any sequence lacking an unambiguous match to a single V gene segment. An earlier analysis of about 600 of the donors called V segments functional above 56.7% productive rearrangements and segregating when the between-donor standard deviation exceeded 5%. To diagnose cytomegalovirus status from the catalog of TCR beta chain sequences, a statistical classification framework was built. V and J gene assignment, in a later analysis, came from comparing TCR nucleotide sequences with IMGT/GENE-DB human TR gene sequences. The TCRdist pipeline was used in a later analysis to assign CDR3 sequences and most-parsimonious VDJ recombination scenarios. In a later analysis, each TCR beta chain was defined by its CDR3 amino acid sequence together with its V-gene family, and reads without a unique V-gene family were excluded. As a way to deal with suspected cross-contamination and a sequencing artifact, a later analysis dropped approximately 590 nucleotide sequences that were highly shared and had low generation probability. In a later analysis, a clonal expansion index for each public chain was calculated from normalized within-repertoire ranks of inferred template counts. In a later analysis, generation probabilities were computed using a VDJ recombination model fitted to out-of-frame rearrangements, and the results were checked against IGoR. In a later analysis, hypergeometric tests were used to score TCR-TCR, TCR-HLA and TCR-CMV co-occurrence, with a repertoire-size bias correction applied to TCR pairs. A later analysis estimated false discovery rates by permuting HLA or CMV assignments 20 times. In a later analysis, co-occurring TCRs were grouped using DBSCAN, and TCRdist sequence similarity was added for clustering within HLA-allele-positive subsets. Repertoires with fewer than 30,000 or more than 120,000 public chains, plus five repertoires with anomalous nucleotide sharing, were excluded from co-occurrence clustering. Here the immuneACCESS table is served through TCRdb, limited to in-frame sequences with V and J called. Missing clones are a known gap in these copies; in checked studies unresolved V genes cover under half, and the rest lacks a known reason. The DNA gave D and trimming, while V, J and clone size come from that table. Here the sample has 90,000 to 150,000 clones; approximately 15% occur a single time. The ten largest make up roughly 2% of the sample.

These data are taken from a study of cytomegalovirus exposure and HLA in healthy donors (dated by TCRdb to the late 2010s). Some background on the complete study: An earlier analysis of several hundred of the donors reported about 300 Gb of sequence data and around 120 million unique TCR beta sequences obtained from roughly 180 million T cells. Five DR-DQ haplotypes were treated as single units for association and clustering because of strong linkage in the cohort. The number of typed donors differed by locus: 629-630 for A, B, C, DRB1 and DQB1; approximately 520 for DQA1; 606 for DPA1; and 450 to 480 for DPB1. HLA typing covered class I and class II loci at four-digit resolution. An early release that covered some 640 HLA-typed donors contained about 300 gigabases of sequencing data and roughly 84 million unique TCR sequences. To predict cytomegalovirus infection status, the study combined high-throughput TCR immunosequencing, statistical association of individual TCRs with disease status, and machine learning. A later analysis re-examined previously published TCR beta repertoires from several hundred donors and added high-resolution HLA genotyping to investigate patterns of TCR occurrence. Across roughly 420 genotyped donors of the cohort, an average of approximately 240,000 unique TCR beta nucleotide sequences per donor were sequenced, and around 20% of those sequences were non-productive. A later genetic analysis took genome-wide SNP genotypes for 398 of the 666 donors and used that subset as a discovery cohort. Alongside the repertoire data, information on donor age, sex, ethnicity and CMV serostatus was compiled. Every discovery cohort repertoire had been produced on one sequencing platform. The T cell repertoires of 666 subjects were profiled by immunosequencing and related to cytomegalovirus serostatus. In addition to the first cohort of around 670 subjects, a separate validation cohort of approximately 110 different subjects was used. The study was designed to test whether signatures of past pathogen exposure could be identified by cataloging public T cell receptors. Of the 300 to 500 genotyped donors, 65% to 90% were placed in the genetic ancestry cluster associated with self-reported Caucasian donors. Rather than using new phenotypic data, the later analysis identified candidate immune exposures from TCR beta sequences and from how often those sequences occurred across donors. An earlier analysis of fewer than 700 of the donors applied high-throughput TCR beta sequencing to assess whether each TCR beta V gene segment acted as functional or pseudogenic. Paper-wide results and their limitations: In a later analysis, HLA-associated TCR beta chains showed more clonal expansion and lower generation probabilities than non-associated chains that were equally common. Linkage disequilibrium might explain the correlated functional status among segregating V segments, but an unknown experimental factor could not be excluded. Because the 87-base-pair reads could not distinguish some IMGT-functional V segments, including TRBV6-2 and TRBV6-3, those segments were excluded. Specific HLA alleles were associated with roughly 16,000 TCR beta sequences at a false discovery rate of 0.05 in a later analysis. An association between a missense DCLRE1C variant and V-gene and J-gene trimming of TCR beta chains was found in a later genetic analysis and replicated in an independent cohort. HLA typing was unavailable for some donors at each locus, so association tests used only the typed subset. A later analysis reported that several top co-occurrence clusters appeared linked to parvovirus B19, influenza, CMV and Epstein-Barr virus. In a later analysis, the rate of TCR association differed among HLA loci, with DRB1 alleles having the most associated TCRs and HLA-C alleles having the fewest. Because counts were too low, approximately 15 rarely observed V segments, including chromosome 9 orphons, were excluded from the earlier analysis of several hundred of the donors. In both the original and validation cohorts, the classifier was reported to diagnose cytomegalovirus status with high specificity and sensitivity. According to the authors, the approach could potentially be generalized to other disease states and immunological phenotypes. Strong co-occurrence of HLA alleles, especially DR and DQ, made assigning TCR associations to individual alleles difficult. The sequencing pipeline was judged likely to have produced a cluster of highly shared sequence variants as a technical artifact. Sequencing depth was assumed to be roughly uniform across donors in the presence/absence analyses, though that assumption may not hold. In this cohort, only TCR beta chains were sequenced, and detectable features were limited by the absence of alpha or paired-chain data. Most TCR sequences were seen in very few donors, while some public TCRs were found in many individuals. According to a later analysis, most CMV-associated TCR beta chains appeared to be HLA-restricted, and the HLA associations seemed to be driven largely by CMV exposure. In vitro tests confirmed that a few of the cytomegalovirus-associated TCR beta chains recognize cytomegalovirus antigens. A further reported finding was that TCR beta sequences accurately predicted the HLA-A and HLA-B alleles for most subjects in the first cohort. Compared with the approximately 700-donor mean, donors in an Asian-associated ancestry cluster had fewer N-insertions in productive TCRs, according to a later genetic analysis. Immune exposure information for the cohort was limited to CMV serostatus. The study gave a list of 150 to 200 TCR beta chains associated with cytomegalovirus. In an earlier analysis of 587 of the donors, most TCR beta V segments appeared in productive rearrangements about 90% or about 30% of the time, broadly matching IMGT annotations.

The cohort comprised fewer than 750 healthy bone marrow donors. Cohort members were all nominally healthy when sampled, although unrecorded immune exposures were likely present. The donor was CMV seronegative and was included in the group of a few hundred seronegative cohort members. Each donor provided a peripheral blood sample, and peripheral blood mononuclear cells were used for TCR beta sequencing. The Qiagen DNeasy Blood Extraction Kit was used to extract genomic DNA from the blood cell samples. CDR3 length: 14 amino acids, cysteine to phenylalanine. Just CDR3 DNA is preserved here, 42 bases in frame from base 1. After removal of 4 bases from V and 8 bases from J, the junction retains 11 bases not matched to a gene. The germline V gene encodes CDR1 SGHRS and CDR2 YFSETQ.

The clonotype originates from a woman aged 18-35 years in good health and CMV-seronegative. Sequencing input: PBMCs. Recombination joined TRBV5-1 with TRBJ1-1, with 7 bases aligning to TRBD1. Here the CDR3 is given as CASSVTGFGTEAFF. The bases read TGCGCCAGCAGCGTGACAGGGTTTGGAACCGAAGCTTTCTTT.